Listed below are T cell receptor beta chains from one sample, sequenced in a study of cytomegalovirus exposure and HLA in healthy donors. Sequenced by immunoSEQ multiplex PCR; TCRdb stores in-frame clones only, minus some. Here the sample spans 100,000 to 150,000 clones, around 72% being singletons. Sequencing was performed on PBMCs. The receptors here all came from a woman aged 40-49 years in good health and CMV-seronegative. Both conserved end residues are part of each CDR3. The order of the fields is V gene, J gene, D gene, clone size, CDR3 length, CDR3 DNA, CDR3 protein. D genes are given only for firm matches. The listing skips clone size in some rows; elsewhere it reads once, few, many or a size class.

V: TRBV5-1; J: TRBJ2-5; D: NA; size: NA; length: 14; DNA: TGCGCCAGCAGCTCAGGGCGGATCCAAGAGACCCAGTACTTC; CDR3: CASSSGRIQETQYF
V: TRBV11-1; J: TRBJ1-6; D: TRBD1; size: NA; length: 15; DNA: TGTGCCAGCAGCGCCCGACAGGGGACTGATTCACCCCTCCACTTT; CDR3: CASSARQGTDSPLHF
V: TRBV11-3; J: TRBJ2-1; D: NA; size: NA; length: 15; DNA: TGTGCCAGCAGCTTTGAGGGGGGCGGGGGCAATGAGCAGTTCTTC; CDR3: CASSFEGGGGNEQFF
V: TRBV7-2; J: TRBJ1-1; D: TRBD1; size: NA; length: 15; DNA: TGTGCCAGCAGTCACGGACAGGGGGCTCTTCGTGAAGCTTTCTTT; CDR3: CASSHGQGALREAFF
V: TRBV10-3; J: TRBJ2-1; D: TRBD2; size: few; length: 16; DNA: TGTGCCATCAGTGAGTCGGGACTAGCGCAACACAATGAGCAGTTCTTC; CDR3: CAISESGLAQHNEQFF
V: TRBV5-1; J: TRBJ1-1; D: TRBD1; size: NA; length: 14; DNA: TGCGCCAGCAGCGGGGACAGGGGAAGAACTGAAGCTTTCTTT; CDR3: CASSGDRGRTEAFF
V: TRBV7-3; J: TRBJ2-2; D: NA; size: NA; length: 13; DNA: TGTGCCAGCAGCTTACAGGGCGACGGGGAGCTGTTTTTT; CDR3: CASSLQGDGELFF
V: TRBV5-1; J: TRBJ2-7; D: TRBD1; size: NA; length: 15; DNA: TGCGCCAGCAGCTTAGGTGGACAGGGCCTCAACGAGCAGTACTTC; CDR3: CASSLGGQGLNEQYF
V: TRBV2; J: TRBJ2-2; D: NA; size: NA; length: 16; DNA: TGTGCCAGCAGGACACAGGGTCGGGGTAGCACCGGGGAGCTGTTTTTT; CDR3: CASRTQGRGSTGELFF
V: TRBV6-1; J: TRBJ2-7; D: NA; size: NA; length: 16; DNA: TGTGCCAGCAGTGGCTCGTGGGGGCCGAGCTCCTACGAGCAGTACTTC; CDR3: CASSGSWGPSSYEQYF
V: TRBV29-1; J: TRBJ1-1; D: NA; size: NA; length: 14; DNA: TGCAGCGTTCGACAGTGGAAGGAGGGCACTGAAGCTTTCTTT; CDR3: CSVRQWKEGTEAFF
V: TRBV10-3; J: TRBJ2-7; D: TRBD1; size: NA; length: 13; DNA: TGTGCCATCACCCCCAGGGGGCTTAACGAGCAGTACTTC; CDR3: CAITPRGLNEQYF
V: TRBV27; J: TRBJ1-2; D: NA; size: NA; length: 13; DNA: TGTGCCAGCATGGGGACATTCGGCTATGGCTACACCTTC; CDR3: CASMGTFGYGYTF
V: TRBV18; J: TRBJ1-1; D: TRBD1; size: NA; length: 16; DNA: TGTGCCAGCTCACCACAGGGGGCCTATCGGAACACTGAAGCTTTCTTT; CDR3: CASSPQGAYRNTEAFF
V: TRBV7-2; J: TRBJ1-2; D: NA; size: NA; length: 13; DNA: TGTGCCAGCAGCTGGGGAGCTAACTATGGCTACACCTTC; CDR3: CASSWGANYGYTF
V: TRBV21-1; J: TRBJ2-7; D: NA; size: NA; length: 15; DNA: TGTGCCAGCAGCAAAGTGGTTAAACTCACCGACGAGCAGTACTTC; CDR3: CASSKVVKLTDEQYF
V: TRBV5-1; J: TRBJ1-1; D: NA; size: NA; length: 15; DNA: TGCGCCAGCAGCTTGGGGGGGGGAGGGGGCACTGAAGCTTTCTTT; CDR3: CASSLGGGGGTEAFF
V: TRBV19; J: TRBJ1-5; D: TRBD1; size: NA; length: 14; DNA: TGTGCCAGTAGTCCCGGGACAGGGGATCAGCCCCAGCATTTT; CDR3: CASSPGTGDQPQHF
V: TRBV5-4; J: TRBJ2-6; D: NA; size: NA; length: 17; DNA: TGTGCCAGCAGACCTTTACAGGGACACTCTGGGGCCAACGTCCTGACTTTC; CDR3: CASRPLQGHSGANVLTF
V: TRBV7-2; J: TRBJ2-1; D: TRBD1; size: NA; length: 15; DNA: TGTGCCAGCAGCGACGACAGGGGTCGCAACAATGAGCAGTTCTTC; CDR3: CASSDDRGRNNEQFF
V: TRBV18; J: TRBJ2-5; D: NA; size: NA; length: 14; DNA: TGTGCCAGCTCACGACAGGGTCGGGAGGAGACCCAGTACTTC; CDR3: CASSRQGREETQYF
V: TRBV7-6; J: TRBJ1-1; D: NA; size: NA; length: 13; DNA: TGTGCCAGCAGCTTGATGGTAGACACTGAAGCTTTCTTT; CDR3: CASSLMVDTEAFF
V: TRBV27; J: TRBJ1-5; D: NA; size: once; length: 15; DNA: TGTGCCAGCCGACCGGCAGGGGATAGCAATCAGCCCCAGCATTTT; CDR3: CASRPAGDSNQPQHF
V: TRBV5-6; J: TRBJ2-7; D: NA; size: once; length: 13; DNA: TGTGCCAGCAGCTTTTTCGGGGCCTACGAGCAGTACTTC; CDR3: CASSFFGAYEQYF
V: TRBV7-9; J: TRBJ2-5; D: NA; size: NA; length: 13; DNA: TGTGCCAGCACCCAGGACAACCAAGAGACCCAGTACTTC; CDR3: CASTQDNQETQYF
V: TRBV6-4; J: TRBJ2-2; D: NA; size: NA; length: 13; DNA: TGTGCCAGCAGCTACCAGAACACCGGGGAGCTGTTTTTT; CDR3: CASSYQNTGELFF
V: TRBV18; J: TRBJ2-2; D: NA; size: NA; length: 16; DNA: TGTGCCAGCTCACCCCTCCTGGCGGCGAACACCGGGGAGCTGTTTTTT; CDR3: CASSPLLAANTGELFF
V: TRBV5-4; J: TRBJ2-7; D: TRBD2; size: NA; length: 15; DNA: TGTGCCAGCAGCAAAGGACTAGCGGGAGCCTACGAGCAGTACTTC; CDR3: CASSKGLAGAYEQYF
V: TRBV9; J: TRBJ2-3; D: TRBD2; size: NA; length: 15; DNA: TGTGCCAGCAGCCCCGGGACTAGCGGGGGGACTACGCAGTATTTT; CDR3: CASSPGTSGGTTQYF
V: TRBV7-2; J: TRBJ1-2; D: NA; size: NA; length: 13; DNA: TGTGCCAGCAGCTTAGCCCCAGGAGGTGGCTACACCTTC; CDR3: CASSLAPGGGYTF
V: TRBV19; J: TRBJ1-1; D: TRBD1; size: NA; length: 17; DNA: TGTGCCAGTAATCGTCAGGGGGCCGGGACAGCCATATCAGAGGCTTTCTTT; CDR3: CASNRQGAGTAISEAFF
V: TRBV14; J: TRBJ1-6; D: TRBD1; size: NA; length: 17; DNA: TGTGCCAGCAGCCGAGAATTCACCGGGACAGGGAATTCACCCCTCCACTTT; CDR3: CASSREFTGTGNSPLHF
V: TRBV30; J: TRBJ2-5; D: TRBD1; size: NA; length: 13; DNA: TGTGCCTGGAGTTCCGGGACAGCGGAGACCCAGTACTTC; CDR3: CAWSSGTAETQYF
V: TRBV30; J: TRBJ2-2; D: TRBD2; size: NA; length: 15; DNA: TGTGCCTGGAGTGGTCTAGCGGGAGTCACCGGGGAGCTGTTTTTT; CDR3: CAWSGLAGVTGELFF
V: TRBV15; J: TRBJ2-7; D: NA; size: NA; length: 14; DNA: TGTGCCACCAGCAAGACAGTTCCCTCCTACGAGCAGTACTTT; CDR3: CATSKTVPSYEQYF
V: TRBV10-3; J: TRBJ2-6; D: NA; size: NA; length: 16; DNA: TGTGCCATCAGTGTCGGTAGCGGCTCTGGGGCCAACGTCCTGACTTTC; CDR3: CAISVGSGSGANVLTF
V: TRBV11-2; J: TRBJ1-1; D: NA; size: NA; length: 14; DNA: TGTGCCAGCAGCTTAAGCCTCCCGGACACTGAAGCTTTCTTT; CDR3: CASSLSLPDTEAFF
V: TRBV5-5; J: TRBJ2-2; D: TRBD1; size: NA; length: 16; DNA: TGTGCCAGCAGTAACCGACAGGGGGTTAGTCCCGGGGAGCTGTTTTTT; CDR3: CASSNRQGVSPGELFF
V: TRBV19; J: TRBJ2-7; D: NA; size: once; length: 13; DNA: TGTGCCAGTAGCGACAGAACATCCTACGAGCAGTACTTC; CDR3: CASSDRTSYEQYF
V: TRBV28; J: TRBJ2-7; D: NA; size: NA; length: 13; DNA: TGTGCCAGCAGCTCCGCACAGGGTTTTGAGCAGTACTTC; CDR3: CASSSAQGFEQYF
V: TRBV9; J: TRBJ1-6; D: NA; size: NA; length: 15; DNA: TGTGCCAGCAGCGTAAGAGGGGGAGAGAATTCACCCCTCCACTTT; CDR3: CASSVRGGENSPLHF
V: TRBV30; J: TRBJ2-7; D: NA; size: NA; length: 17; DNA: TGTGCCTGGAGTGTAACCGCCGGAGTGTTAAGTGTTAGTCAGCAGTACTTC; CDR3: CAWSVTAGVLSVSQQYF
V: TRBV30; J: TRBJ2-2; D: NA; size: NA; length: 13; DNA: TGTGCCTGGAGTGCCGCGGGCACCGGGGAGCTGTTTTTT; CDR3: CAWSAAGTGELFF
V: TRBV30; J: TRBJ2-7; D: NA; size: few; length: 13; DNA: TGTGCCTGGAGTCCCTCGGGGTTATACGAGCAGTACTTC; CDR3: CAWSPSGLYEQYF
V: TRBV28; J: TRBJ2-7; D: NA; size: NA; length: 15; DNA: TGTGCCAGCAGTTTATTCAGACAGGCTCCCTACGAGCAGTATTTC; CDR3: CASSLFRQAPYEQYF